The T cell receptor beta chain described here comes from a study of fetal regulatory T cell absence and autoimmunity (dated by TCRdb to 2016 to 2017). A note on the overall study: Exocrine pancreas autoimmunity was observed in the IPEX patients in the absence of clinical diabetes. The investigation overall reported the following: The oligoclonal enrichment was taken as support for antigen-driven autoimmunity in the pancreas before birth in IPEX syndrome. Compared with cord blood, the pancreas TCR compartment showed significant oligoclonal enrichment, and some top clones were enriched more than 85-fold. Cord blood and pancreas had broadly similar TRB gene family usage, resembling published neonatal and adult repertoires.

CDR1 SGHTA and CDR2 FQGNSA are derived from the germline V gene. CDR3 length: 15 amino acids, cysteine to phenylalanine. The entry retains the CDR3 DNA only, 45 bases that are in frame from base 1. Relative to germline, V is missing 3 bases and J is missing 3 bases, with 5 bases of the junction outside any gene match. The DNeasy Blood and Tissue Kit was used to extract roughly 1.9-3.1 ug of genomic DNA from either umbilical cord blood or frozen pancreas. On the immunoSEQ human TCRbeta survey platform, a two-step multiplex PCR amplified and barcoded the TCRbeta CDR3 regions. Sequencing of the libraries was done on Illumina instruments, and IgH was sequenced in parallel from the same samples. The published analysis was carried out like this. Raw reads were filtered against IMGT V, D, J definitions and binned by a nearest-neighbor algorithm to remove PCR and sequencing errors. Clones were defined by identical nucleotide sequence; differential abundance between tissues used per-clone Fisher exact tests with pFDR threshold p<0.01. Clones whose frequencies were too low for statistical inference were excluded by a minimum inclusion filter of 10 in either sample. The immunoSEQ Analyzer was used for pairwise clonal comparisons, while IMGT tools were used to assess gene family usage. TCRdb retrieved this table from immuneACCESS and kept in-frame rearrangements only. Not all clones are present; in checked studies, unresolved V genes account for under half, and no reason is known for the remainder. V, J and clone size reflect that table, while D and trimming were determined from the DNA. The sample yields approximately 49,000 clones; around 83% were counted once. About 0.37% of the sample comes from the top ten.

About this clone: Its antigen is currently not known. No much larger clone exists at a distance of one base, and base qualities are not known.

The chain links TRBV7-2 with TRBJ2-3, with 8 bases matching TRBD2. Specimen: cord blood. This clonotype originated in a newborn boy with IPEX syndrome. The sequenced DNA is TGTGCCAGCAGCTTGCTACTAGCGGCGACAGATACGCAGTATTTT. Its product reads: CASSLLLAATDTQYF.